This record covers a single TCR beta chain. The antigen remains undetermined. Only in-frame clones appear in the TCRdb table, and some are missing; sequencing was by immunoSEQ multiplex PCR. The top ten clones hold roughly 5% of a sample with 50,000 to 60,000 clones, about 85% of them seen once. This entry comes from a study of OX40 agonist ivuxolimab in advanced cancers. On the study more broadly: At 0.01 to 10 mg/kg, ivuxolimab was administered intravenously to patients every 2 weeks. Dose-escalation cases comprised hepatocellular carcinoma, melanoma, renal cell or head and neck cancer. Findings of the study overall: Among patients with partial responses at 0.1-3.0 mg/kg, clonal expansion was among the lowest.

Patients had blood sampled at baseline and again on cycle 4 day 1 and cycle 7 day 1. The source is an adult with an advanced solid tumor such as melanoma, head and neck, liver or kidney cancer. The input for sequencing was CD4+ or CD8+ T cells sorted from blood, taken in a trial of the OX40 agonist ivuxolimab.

The CDR3 nucleotides read TGTGCCAGCCGGCGAGGGGAATCCGGCTATGGCTACACCTTC. Translation gives CASRRGESGYGYTF. The chain has TRBV6-5 and TRBJ1-2; a possible D gene is TRBD1 (5 bases). The CDR3 spans 14 residues. Germline V gives CDR1 MNHEY, CDR2 SVGAGI. Deletions cut 8 bases from V and 4 bases from J, with 17 bases between.